The present T cell receptor (beta chain) was sequenced within a study of cytomegalovirus exposure and HLA in healthy donors. This PCR relied on a set of 60 Vbeta primers and 13 Jbeta primers. Original analysis: A later analysis tallied tens of millions of unique TCR beta chains, about 9.9 million of them shared. Profiling relied on immunoSEQ multiplex PCR, and the TCRdb table lists in-frame clones only, not all of them. Clone size and the V and J calls come from that table; the DNA yielded D and trimming. There are some 100,000 clones in the sample; around 75% occur only once, and roughly an eighth lies in the top ten. As to this clone: Its antigen is currently unknown.

Study-level results: The classifier reportedly diagnosed cytomegalovirus status with high specificity and sensitivity. Certain indistinguishable V segments, among them TRBV6-2 and TRBV6-3, were excluded. Relative to the approximately 700-donor mean, N-insertions were reportedly fewer in an Asian-associated ancestry cluster in a later analysis.

CDR3 length: 14 amino acids. The V and J ends lost 0 bases and 1 base, in that order; junction bases with no gene match: 0. Germline loops: CDR1 LNHNV, CDR2 YYDKDF (reference sequence). The chain links TRBV15 to TRBJ2-7, with 7 bases lining up with TRBD1. The TCR comes from a male donor in good health and CMV-seropositive. The sequenced sample was PBMCs. CDR3 DNA: TGTGCCACCAGCAGAGAGGGACAGTCCTACGAGCAGTACTTC. Protein sequence: CATSREGQSYEQYF. Together with reference TRBV15 and TRBJ2-7, the CDR3 gives the full variable domain: DAMVIQNPRYQVTQFGKPVTLSCSQTLNHNVMYWYQQKSSQAPKLLFHYYDKDFNNEADTPDNFQSRRPNTSFCFLDIRSPGLGDTAMYLCATSREGQSYEQYFGPGTRLTVT.